Following are 9 T cell receptor beta chains from one sample sequenced in a study of identifying expanded T cells in peripheral blood. Measured with immunoSEQ multiplex PCR; TCRdb has only the in-frame clones, and not every one. The sample has 110,000 or so clones, about 87% seen once. Sequencing was carried out using blood. The receptors here all came from a person between 18 and 75 years old in good health.

The CDR3 nucleotides are TGTGCCAGCAGATCCGACAGCTCTGGAAACACCATATATTTT. Protein sequence: CASRSDSSGNTIYF. The chain is built from TRBV7-9 and TRBJ1-3, with D possibly being TRBD1 (5 bases). This CDR3 has 14 amino acids. Trimming shortened V by 6 bases and J by 0 bases, and 9 bases separated the two germline ends. Germline assignment: CDR1 SEHNR and CDR2 FQNEAQ (reference sequence).

This sequence joins TRBV28 and TRBJ1-2; 10 bases map to TRBD1. Looked up from germline, CDR1 is MDHEN and CDR2 is SYDVKM. The CDR3 contains 13 residues. The J segment lost 6 bases and the V segment lost 7 bases, leaving 5 bases of the junction unmatched. CDR3 nucleotide sequence: TGTGCCAGCATTGGACAGGGGGACAATGGCTACACCTTC. This sequence encodes CASIGQGDNGYTF.

The rearrangement joins TRBV10-3 to TRBJ2-7; 10 nucleotides line up with TRBD2. Germline CDR1 and CDR2: ENHRY and SYGVKD. The CDR3 has 14 amino acids. V shed 9 bases and J 7 bases; nucleotides not matched to a gene: 12. CDR3 amino acids: CAISGELAGREQYF. The CDR3 DNA reads as TGTGCCATTTCCGGCGAACTAGCGGGACGGGAGCAGTACTTC.

The chain uses TRBV2 and TRBJ1-5; D unresolved. V was pared by 7 bases and J by 2 bases, with 12 bases between. This CDR3 region has 14 residues. Germline V gene lookup returns CDR1 SNHLY and CDR2 FYNNEI. This chain's CDR3 is CASTRESGNQPQHF. The CDR3 DNA reads TGTGCCAGCACTCGAGAGTCGGGCAATCAGCCCCAGCATTTT.

The chain links TRBV5-6 to TRBJ2-3; 14 nucleotides agree with TRBD2. CDR1 and CDR2 from the germline V gene are SGHDT and YYEEEE. This CDR3 has 18 amino acids. V shed 0 bases, J shed 3 bases, and the junction held 6 bases outside the gene matches. The CDR3 bases are TGTGCCAGCAGCTTGGTGGGCGGGACTAGCGGGGGAACAGATACGCAGTATTTT. This gives the protein CASSLVGGTSGGTDTQYF.

This chain uses TRBV5-6 with TRBJ2-5; 10 nucleotides agree with TRBD2. CDR3 length equals 17 residues. Germline V gene sequence: CDR1 SGHDT, CDR2 YYEEEE. The trim removed 2 bases at V and 2 bases at J, leaving 9 bases unmatched. CDR3 sequence (DNA): TGTGCCAGCAGCTTAAACGGAGCGGGGGGGCATCAAGAGACCCAGTACTTC. Encoded protein: CASSLNGAGGHQETQYF.

A single count supports this clone. V is TRBV5-6 and J is TRBJ1-4; tentatively, D is TRBD1 (6 bases). The CDR3 has 14 residues. V gave up 8 bases and J gave up 10 bases, with 21 bases separating them. CDR1 is SGHDT, CDR2 YYEEEE, per germline. The CDR3 DNA sequence: TGTGCCAGTACAAACTGGCAGGGGCGGGTAAAACTGTTTTTT. It yields the protein CASTNWQGRVKLFF.

V usage is TRBV28 and J usage is TRBJ1-5; D is unresolved. V was shortened by 3 bases and J by 2 bases, with 11 bases between the two germline ends. Germline CDR1 reads MDHEN; CDR2 reads SYDVKM. This CDR3 has 15 residues. The CDR3 reads CASSFEGRGNQPQHF. Written as DNA, the CDR3 is TGTGCCAGCAGTTTCGAAGGTCGAGGCAATCAGCCCCAGCATTTT.

V usage is TRBV11-2 and J usage is TRBJ1-2, with 7 bases lining up with TRBD1. Per germline, CDR1 SGHAT and CDR2 FQNNGV. V was pared by 3 bases and J by 6 bases, with 1 base of the junction left unmatched. The CDR3 has 12 residues. The CDR3 DNA reads TGTGCCAGCAGCTTTACAGGGGATGGCTACACCTTC. It specifies CASSFTGDGYTF.